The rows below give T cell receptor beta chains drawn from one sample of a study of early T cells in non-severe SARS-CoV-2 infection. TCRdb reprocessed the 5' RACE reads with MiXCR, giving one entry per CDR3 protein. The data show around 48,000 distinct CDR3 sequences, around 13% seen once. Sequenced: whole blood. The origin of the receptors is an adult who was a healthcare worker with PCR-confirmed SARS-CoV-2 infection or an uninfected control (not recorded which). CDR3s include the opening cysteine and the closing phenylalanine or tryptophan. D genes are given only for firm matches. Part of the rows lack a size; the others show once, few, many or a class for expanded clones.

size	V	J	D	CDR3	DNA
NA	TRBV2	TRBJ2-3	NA	CASSEPLYDTQYF	TGTGCCAGCAGTGAACCCTTATATGATACGCAGTATTTT
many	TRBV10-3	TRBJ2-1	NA	CAISENSGPFSYNEQFF	TGTGCCATCAGTGAGAATAGCGGCCCTTTCTCCTACAATGAGCAGTTCTTC
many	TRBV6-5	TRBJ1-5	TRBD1	CASSYGGTVQPQHF	TGTGCCAGCAGTTACGGAGGGACAGTTCAGCCCCAGCATTTT
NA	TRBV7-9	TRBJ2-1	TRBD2	CASSLGTSGVNEQFF	TGTGCCAGCAGTCTAGGGACTAGCGGTGTCAATGAGCAGTTCTTC
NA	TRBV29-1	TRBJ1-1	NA	CSVDARGAGTEAFF	TGCAGCGTTGACGCCAGGGGCGCGGGCACTGAAGCTTTCTTT
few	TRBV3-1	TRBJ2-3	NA	CASSQEPSPADTQYF	TGTGCCAGCAGCCAAGAGCCTAGCCCAGCAGATACGCAGTATTTT
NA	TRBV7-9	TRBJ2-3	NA	CASGTDTQYF	TGTGCCAGCGGAACAGATACGCAGTATTTT
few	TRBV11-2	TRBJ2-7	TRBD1	CASSSPGQGYEQYF	TGTGCCAGCAGCTCCCCGGGACAGGGCTACGAGCAGTACTTC
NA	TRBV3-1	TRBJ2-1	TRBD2	CASSQEIASGGNEQFF	TGTGCCAGCAGCCAAGAGATTGCTAGCGGGGGCAATGAGCAGTTCTTC
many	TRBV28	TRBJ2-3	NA	CASSLDPVDTQYF	TGTGCCAGCAGTTTAGACCCTGTGGATACGCAGTATTTT
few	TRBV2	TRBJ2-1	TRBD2	CASTSGTRDNEQFF	TGTGCCAGTACTTCCGGGACTAGGGACAATGAGCAGTTCTTC
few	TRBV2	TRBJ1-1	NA	CASSEQWGTEAFF	TGTGCCAGCAGTGAACAGTGGGGCACTGAAGCTTTCTTT
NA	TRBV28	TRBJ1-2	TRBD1	CASSPDRVPGGYTF	TGTGCCAGCAGTCCCGACAGGGTGCCGGGAGGCTACACCTTC
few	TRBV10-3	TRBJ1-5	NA	CAIWLGQVNQPQHF	TGTGCCATCTGGTTGGGACAAGTCAATCAGCCCCAGCATTTT
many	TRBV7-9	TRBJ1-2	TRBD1	CASSSTGGNYGYTF	TGTGCCAGCAGCTCTACAGGGGGCAACTATGGCTACACCTTC
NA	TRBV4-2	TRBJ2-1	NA	CASSQDAGVYNEQFF	TGTGCCAGCAGCCAAGATGCAGGAGTATACAATGAGCAGTTCTTC
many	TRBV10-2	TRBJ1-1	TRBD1	CASADRATEAFF	TGCGCCAGCGCGGACAGGGCGACTGAAGCTTTCTTT
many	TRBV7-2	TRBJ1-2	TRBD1	CASSPYRDRDYGYTF	TGTGCCAGCAGCCCTTACCGGGACAGGGACTATGGCTACACCTTC
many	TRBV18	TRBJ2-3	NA	CASSPLGGGTDTQYF	TGTGCCAGCTCACCATTGGGGGGCGGCACAGATACGCAGTATTTT
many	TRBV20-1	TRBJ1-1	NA	CSASPRLKAEAFF	TGCAGTGCTAGCCCACGATTAAAAGCTGAAGCTTTCTTT
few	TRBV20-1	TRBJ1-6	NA	CSARDRGRDSPLHF	TGCAGTGCTAGAGATAGGGGACGGGATTCACCCCTCCACTTT
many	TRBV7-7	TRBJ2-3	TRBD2	CASSLALAGESDTQYF	TGTGCTAGCAGCTTGGCGCTAGCGGGAGAGTCAGATACGCAGTATTTT
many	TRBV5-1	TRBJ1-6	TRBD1	CASSFDRDRANSPLHF	TGCGCCAGCAGCTTCGACCGGGACAGGGCGAATTCACCCCTCCACTTT